The 13 T cell receptor beta chains in this list originate from one sample, sequenced in a study of blood T cell repertoires in COVID-19. Profiling relied on immunoSEQ multiplex PCR, and the TCRdb table lists in-frame clones only, not all of them. The repertoire holds about half a million clones, with approximately 90% as singletons. The sample was PBMCs or T cells enriched from blood (not recorded which). Source of these receptors: a woman in her fifties or sixties who had recovered from COVID-19.

J is TRBJ2-3 and V is TRBV7-2, with TRBD2 matching over 9 bases. Germline V gives CDR1 SGHTA, CDR2 FQGNSA. With V trimmed by 2 bases and J by 1 base, 4 bases remained unmatched. The CDR3 covers 16 residues. In DNA form, the CDR3 reads TGTGCCAGCAGCTTAAGGTGGACTAGCGGCACAGATACGCAGTATTTT. It encodes CASSLRWTSGTDTQYF.

The V and J genes are TRBV5-1 and TRBJ2-3, with 9 bases matching TRBD2. V was clipped by 6 bases and J by 5 bases; unmatched bases: 16. This CDR3 has 17 amino acids. Germline assignment: CDR1 SGHRS and CDR2 YFSETQ. The CDR3 nucleotides are TGCGCCAGCAACAAGTCCCCCCTGCGGGGGGGAGAAGATACGCAGTATTTT. Translated: CASNKSPLRGGEDTQYF.

The CDR3 protein is CASSYSPPGTSYEQYF. The CDR3 DNA sequence: TGTGCCAGCAGTTACTCCCCCCCAGGGACAAGTTACGAGCAGTACTTC. The chain links TRBV6-5 to TRBJ2-7; D possibly corresponds to TRBD1 (6 bases). V was trimmed by 0 bases and J by 4 bases, leaving 16 bases between them. This CDR3 is built from 16 residues. Germline loops: CDR1 MNHEY, CDR2 SVGAGI.

This chain connects TRBV4-1 to TRBJ2-7; D gene unclear. Germline CDR1 MGHRA, CDR2 YSYEKL. The CDR3 has 13 amino acids. Between the trimmed V and J ends, which lost 3 bases and 3 bases, there was a span of 9 bases. The CDR3, as DNA: TGCGCCAGCAGCCAGGTACTAAGCTACGAGCAGTACTTC. Translating it yields CASSQVLSYEQYF.

The rearrangement joins TRBV5-1 to TRBJ2-4, with 12 bases identical to TRBD1. The CDR3 has 18 residues. CDR1 SGHRS and CDR2 YFSETQ come from the germline V gene. Trimming took 4 bases from V and 1 from J; bases not matched to a gene: 9. The CDR3 sequence is CASSVGTGGALAKNIQYF. DNA of the CDR3: TGCGCCAGCAGCGTCGGGACAGGGGGCGCCTTGGCCAAAAACATTCAGTACTTC.

This chain links TRBV3-1 (or the pseudogene TRBV3-2) with TRBJ1-6, with 10 positions matching TRBD1. Germline-derived CDR1 and CDR2 are LGHDT and YNNKEL (reference sequence). The CDR3 is 14 amino acids. V shed 4 bases and J 14 bases; nucleotides not matched to a gene: 8. The CDR3 DNA reads TGTGCCAGCAGCCTTCAAGACAGGGGGCGGGCCCTCCACTTT. Protein sequence: CASSLQDRGRALHF.

The chain combines TRBV6-5 with TRBJ2-3; D is perhaps TRBD2 (5 bases). V was pared by 11 bases and J by 0 bases, with 15 bases between. CDR1 and CDR2 from the germline V gene are MNHEY and SVGAGI. The CDR3 contains 14 residues. DNA of the CDR3: TGTGCCGGAAGAGGGTGGCCCAGCACAGATACGCAGTATTTT. The encoded protein is CAGRGWPSTDTQYF.

The chain employs TRBV25-1 and TRBJ2-2, with 10 positions matching TRBD1. The germline gives CDR1 MGHDK, CDR2 SYGVNS. The length of the CDR3 is 13 residues. With V trimmed by 8 bases and J by 5 bases, 2 bases remained unmatched. The CDR3 DNA reads TGTGCCAGCTCGGGACAGGGGACCGGGGAGCTGTTTTTT. It translates to CASSGQGTGELFF.

This clone came up once. The V call is TRBV27, the J call TRBJ1-1; D perhaps matches TRBD1 (5 bases). Germline lookup yields CDR1 MNHEY and CDR2 SMNVEV (reference sequence). V lost 4 bases and J lost 3, with 9 bases in between. The CDR3 runs 13 residues. The CDR3 sequence: CASSWGGDTEAFF. CDR3 bases: TGTGCCAGCAGTTGGGGGGGGGACACTGAAGCTTTCTTT.

The chain couples TRBV11-2 to TRBJ2-2, with 13 bases matching TRBD2. Germline CDR1 SGHAT, CDR2 FQNNGV. The CDR3 totals 18 residues. V was clipped by 4 bases and J by 7 bases; unmatched bases: 12. The CDR3 bases are TGTGCCAGCAGCTCTCAGACTAGCGGGGGGCCCCGGGGCGGGGAGCTGTTTTTT. This codes for CASSSQTSGGPRGGELFF.

This clone has only one observation. The V gene is TRBV27, the J gene TRBJ2-5; TRBD1 agrees at 8 bases. The CDR3 is made up of 13 amino acids. V lost 6 bases to trimming and J lost 7 bases; unmatched junction nucleotides: 7. Per germline, CDR1 MNHEY and CDR2 SMNVEV (reference sequence). CDR3 residues: CASRPTGGRTQYF. The CDR3 nucleotides are TGTGCCAGCAGGCCCACAGGGGGGAGGACCCAGTACTTC.

The chain links TRBV24-1 to TRBJ1-1, with 9 bases lining up with TRBD1. V lost 3 bases, J lost 3 bases, and 1 base stayed unmatched. The CDR3 covers 14 residues. Germline V gene sequence: CDR1 KGHDR, CDR2 SFDVKD. The CDR3 DNA sequence: TGTGCCACCAGTGATCGGGACAGGGACACTGAAGCTTTCTTT. Translated, it gives CATSDRDRDTEAFF.

In this sample, this clone turned up once. This chain connects TRBV7-8 to TRBJ2-1, with 10 bases that match TRBD2. With 3 bases clipped from V and 3 bases from J, the junction kept 2 bases outside the gene matches. Germline CDR1 reads SGHVS; CDR2 reads FQNEAQ. There are 15 residues in the CDR3. The CDR3 spells CASSFSGGGYNEQFF. CDR3 coding DNA: TGTGCCAGCAGCTTCAGCGGGGGGGGCTACAATGAGCAGTTCTTC.